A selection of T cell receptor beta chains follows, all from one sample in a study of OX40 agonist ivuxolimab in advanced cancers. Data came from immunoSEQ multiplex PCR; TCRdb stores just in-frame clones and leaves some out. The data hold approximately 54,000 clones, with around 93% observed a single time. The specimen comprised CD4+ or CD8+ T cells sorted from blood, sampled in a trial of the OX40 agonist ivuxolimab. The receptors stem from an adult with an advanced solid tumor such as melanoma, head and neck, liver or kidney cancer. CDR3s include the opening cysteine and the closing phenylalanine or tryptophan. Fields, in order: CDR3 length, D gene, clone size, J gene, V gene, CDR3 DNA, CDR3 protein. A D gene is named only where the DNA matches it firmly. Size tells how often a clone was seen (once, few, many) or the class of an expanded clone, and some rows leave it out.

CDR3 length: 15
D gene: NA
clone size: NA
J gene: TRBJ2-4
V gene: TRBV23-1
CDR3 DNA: TGCGCCACCGCTAAGGAACCACTAGCCAAAAACATTCAGTACTTC
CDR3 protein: CATAKEPLAKNIQYF

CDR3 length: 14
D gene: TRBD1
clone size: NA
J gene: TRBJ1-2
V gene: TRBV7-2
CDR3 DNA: TGTGCCAGCAGCCTGGGACAGACCAACTATGGCTACACCTTC
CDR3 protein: CASSLGQTNYGYTF

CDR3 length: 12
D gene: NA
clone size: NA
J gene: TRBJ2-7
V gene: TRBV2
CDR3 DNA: TGTGCCAGCAGGGGCTTGATCTACGAGCAGTACTTC
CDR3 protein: CASRGLIYEQYF

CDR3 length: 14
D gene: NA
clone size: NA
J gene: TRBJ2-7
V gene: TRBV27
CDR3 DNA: TGTGCCAGCAGTAATCACGCGACCTCCTACGAGCAGTACTTC
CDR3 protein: CASSNHATSYEQYF

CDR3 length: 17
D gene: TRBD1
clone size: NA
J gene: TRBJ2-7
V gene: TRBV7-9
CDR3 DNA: TGTGCCAGCAGCTTAGAATTGGGGGACAGGGGTTTCGGCGAGCAGTACTTC
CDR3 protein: CASSLELGDRGFGEQYF

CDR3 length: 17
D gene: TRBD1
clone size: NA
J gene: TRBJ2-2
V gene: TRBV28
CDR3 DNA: TGTGCCAGCAGTCGCCTCGGGACAGGGTTCCACACCGGGGAGCTGTTTTTT
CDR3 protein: CASSRLGTGFHTGELFF

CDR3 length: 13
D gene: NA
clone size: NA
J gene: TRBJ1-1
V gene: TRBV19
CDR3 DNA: TGTGCCAGTAGTATCTTGGGGAACACTGAAGCTTTCTTT
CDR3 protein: CASSILGNTEAFF

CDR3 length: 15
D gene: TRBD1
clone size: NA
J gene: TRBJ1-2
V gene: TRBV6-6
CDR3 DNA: TGTGCCAGCAGGGAGGGGACAGGGGCTAGCTATGGCTACACCTTC
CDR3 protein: CASREGTGASYGYTF

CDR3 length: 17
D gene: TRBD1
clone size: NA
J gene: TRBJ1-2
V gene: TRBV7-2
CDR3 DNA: TGTGCCAGCACCTCCGACCCCCCCAGGGGGCCTATCTATGGCTACACCTTC
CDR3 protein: CASTSDPPRGPIYGYTF

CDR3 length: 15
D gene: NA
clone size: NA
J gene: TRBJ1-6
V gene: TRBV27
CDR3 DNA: TGTGCCAGCAGTTTACAGGGGTTTGGGAATTCACCCCTCCACTTT
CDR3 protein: CASSLQGFGNSPLHF

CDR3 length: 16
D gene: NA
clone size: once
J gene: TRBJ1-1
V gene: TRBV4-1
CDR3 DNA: TGCGCCAGCAGCCAAGAACCCCCGGGCTTGAACACTGAAGCTTTCTTT
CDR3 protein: CASSQEPPGLNTEAFF

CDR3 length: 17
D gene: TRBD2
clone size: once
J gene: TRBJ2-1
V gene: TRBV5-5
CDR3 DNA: TGTGCCAGCAGCGTCTGGACTAGCGGGATGGGGTGGGGTGAGCAGTTCTTC
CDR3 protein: CASSVWTSGMGWGEQFF

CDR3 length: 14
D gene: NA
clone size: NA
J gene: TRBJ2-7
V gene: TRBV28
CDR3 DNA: TGTGCCAGCAGTTTAACCGGACAGTCCTACGAGCAGTACTTC
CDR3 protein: CASSLTGQSYEQYF

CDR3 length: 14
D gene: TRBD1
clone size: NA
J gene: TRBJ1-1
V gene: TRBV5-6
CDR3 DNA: TGTGCCAGCAGCTTGTGGGGACAGTCCACTGAAGCTTTCTTT
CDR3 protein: CASSLWGQSTEAFF

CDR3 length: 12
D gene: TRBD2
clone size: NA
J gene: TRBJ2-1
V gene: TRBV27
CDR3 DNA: TGTGCCAGCAGTTCTAGCGGAAATGAGCAGTTCTTC
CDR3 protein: CASSSSGNEQFF

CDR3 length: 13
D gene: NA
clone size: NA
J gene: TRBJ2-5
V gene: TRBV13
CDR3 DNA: TGTGCCAGCAGTCAAAGTCTAGGGGCGACCCAGTACTTC
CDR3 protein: CASSQSLGATQYF

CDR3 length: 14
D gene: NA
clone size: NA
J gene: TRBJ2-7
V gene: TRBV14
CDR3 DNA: TGTGCCAGCAGCCAAGGAACAGGGACGTACGAGCAGTACTTC
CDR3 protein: CASSQGTGTYEQYF

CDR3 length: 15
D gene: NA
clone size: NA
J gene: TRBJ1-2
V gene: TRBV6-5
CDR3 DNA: TGTGCCAGCAGCCTCCGACAGTTTGGGGACTATGGCTACACCTTC
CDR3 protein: CASSLRQFGDYGYTF

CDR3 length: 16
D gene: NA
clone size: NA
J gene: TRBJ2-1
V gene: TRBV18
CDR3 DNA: TGTGCCAGCTCACCTTTGGACCTTTCTCCATACAATGAGCAGTTCTTC
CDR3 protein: CASSPLDLSPYNEQFF

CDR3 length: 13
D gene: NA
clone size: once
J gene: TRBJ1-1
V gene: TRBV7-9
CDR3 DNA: TGTGCCAGCAGCTCGGACAGCGTCGATGAAGCTTTCTTT
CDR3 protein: CASSSDSVDEAFF

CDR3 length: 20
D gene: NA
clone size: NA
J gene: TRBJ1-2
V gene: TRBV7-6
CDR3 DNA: TGTGCCAGCAGCTTATTATCGGGGGGCGAAACCCCGACCCACACTTATGGCTACACCTTC
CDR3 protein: CASSLLSGGETPTHTYGYTF

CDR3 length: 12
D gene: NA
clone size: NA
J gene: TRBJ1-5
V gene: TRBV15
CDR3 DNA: TGTGCCACCGGGGGGCGCAATCAGCCCCAGCATTTT
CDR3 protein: CATGGRNQPQHF

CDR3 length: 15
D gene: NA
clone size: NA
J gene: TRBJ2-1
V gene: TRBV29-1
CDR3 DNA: TGCAGCGTTGAAGATCCCGCGAGCTCCTACAATGAGCAGTTCTTC
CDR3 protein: CSVEDPASSYNEQFF

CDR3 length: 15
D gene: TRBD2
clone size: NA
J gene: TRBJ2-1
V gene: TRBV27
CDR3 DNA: TGTGCCAGCAGTTCCGGGACTAGCGGGATATATGAGCAGTTCTTC
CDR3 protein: CASSSGTSGIYEQFF

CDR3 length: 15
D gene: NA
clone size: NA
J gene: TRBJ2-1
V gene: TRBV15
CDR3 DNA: TGTGCCACCAGCGGTCGCAGGTACTCCTACAATGAGCAGTTCTTC
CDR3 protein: CATSGRRYSYNEQFF

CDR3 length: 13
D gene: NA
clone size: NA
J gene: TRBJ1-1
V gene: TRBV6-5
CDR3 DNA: TGTGCCAGCAACCTAGGGGGAGGGGAATCGACTTTCTTT
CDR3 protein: CASNLGGGESTFF

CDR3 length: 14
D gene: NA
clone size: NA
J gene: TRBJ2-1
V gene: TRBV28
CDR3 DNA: TGTGCCAGCAGGGGGACCGGCCTCATCCGTGAGCAGTTCTTC
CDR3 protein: CASRGTGLIREQFF

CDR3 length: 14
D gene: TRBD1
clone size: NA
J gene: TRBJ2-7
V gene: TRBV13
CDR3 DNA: TGTGCCAGCAGCCTAAGGACAGGGATCTACGAGCAGTACTTC
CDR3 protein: CASSLRTGIYEQYF

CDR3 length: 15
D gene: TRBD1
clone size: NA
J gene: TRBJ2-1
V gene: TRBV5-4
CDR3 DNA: TGTGCCAGCAGCTTGTACAGGGGGCCTTACAATGAGCAGTTCTTC
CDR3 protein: CASSLYRGPYNEQFF

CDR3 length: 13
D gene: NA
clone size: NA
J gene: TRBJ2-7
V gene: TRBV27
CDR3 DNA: TGTGCCAGCAGTCTCCGTGGGGGCTACGAGCAGTACTTC
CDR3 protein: CASSLRGGYEQYF

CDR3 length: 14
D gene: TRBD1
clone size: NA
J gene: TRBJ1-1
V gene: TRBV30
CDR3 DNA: TGTGCCTGGCTTCTAACTGACAGGGCCCGTGAAGCTTTCTTT
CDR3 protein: CAWLLTDRAREAFF

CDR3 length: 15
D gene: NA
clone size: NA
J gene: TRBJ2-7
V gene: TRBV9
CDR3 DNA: TGTGCCAGCAGCGGCGCGGAGGGACCCTCCTACGAGCAGTACTTC
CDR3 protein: CASSGAEGPSYEQYF

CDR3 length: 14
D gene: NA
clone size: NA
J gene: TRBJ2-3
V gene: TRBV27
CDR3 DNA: TGTGCCAGCAGTTCCGGTACCTATCTCCCATGGCAGTATTTT
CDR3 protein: CASSSGTYLPWQYF

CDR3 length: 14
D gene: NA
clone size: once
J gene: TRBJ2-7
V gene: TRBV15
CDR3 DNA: TGTGCCACCAGCAGAGATAGAGGGCCGCTCGAGCAGTACTTC
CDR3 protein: CATSRDRGPLEQYF

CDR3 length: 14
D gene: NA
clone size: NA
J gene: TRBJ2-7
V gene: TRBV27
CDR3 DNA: TGTGCCAGCAGTAAAACCGGGACGGCCTACGAGCAGTACTTC
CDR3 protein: CASSKTGTAYEQYF